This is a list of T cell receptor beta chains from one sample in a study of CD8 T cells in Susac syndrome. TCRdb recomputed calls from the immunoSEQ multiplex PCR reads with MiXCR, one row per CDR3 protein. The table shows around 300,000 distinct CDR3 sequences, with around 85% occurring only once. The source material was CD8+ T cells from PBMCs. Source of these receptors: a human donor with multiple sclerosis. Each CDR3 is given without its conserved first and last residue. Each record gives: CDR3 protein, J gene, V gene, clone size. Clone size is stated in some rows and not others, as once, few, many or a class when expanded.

ASSLGGDSPLH | TRBJ1-6 | TRBV5-6 | -
ASSEGRAIYNEQF | TRBJ2-1 | TRBV2 | few
ASSLGAGVAKNIQY | TRBJ2-4 | TRBV13 | -
ASTPFWRSSSGANVLT | TRBJ2-6 | TRBV12-3/TRBV12-4 | -
ASSIDYGVGELF | TRBJ2-2 | TRBV19 | -
ASSPLTGGINEQY | TRBJ2-7 | TRBV28 | -
ASSYRIGYQETQY | TRBJ2-5 | TRBV7-8 | -
ATNLGNSIY | TRBJ1-3 | TRBV2 | -
ASSRFRVAGYEQY | TRBJ2-7 | TRBV4-1 | -
ASSAPEKYSYNEQL | TRBJ2-1 | TRBV9 | -
ASSFGTSLNEQF | TRBJ2-1 | TRBV5-4 | -
SVVLDRANTGELF | TRBJ2-2 | TRBV29-1 | -
SGSGGVGDVYNEQF | TRBJ2-1 | TRBV20-1 | -
ASSHTGLADYNEQF | TRBJ2-1 | TRBV12-3/TRBV12-4 | -
ASIWGSDPQTYNEQF | TRBJ2-1 | TRBV27 | -
ASRDTDLRVGSYNEQF | TRBJ2-1 | TRBV28 | -
ATSRDVSDSLGP | TRBJ2-7 | TRBV15 | once
ASSPAGTGTYEQY | TRBJ2-7 | TRBV11-2 | -
ASGILGSYEQY | TRBJ2-7 | TRBV27 | -
ASSYRDSTGELF | TRBJ2-2 | TRBV6-5 | -
ASDSGYEQY | TRBJ2-7 | TRBV25-1 | -
AISEGLAGAIDTFGEQF | TRBJ2-1 | TRBV10-3 | -
ASSQDSNQRSTDTQY | TRBJ2-3 | TRBV4-2 | -
ASSQFDTVYEQY | TRBJ2-7 | TRBV3-1 | -
ASSQEHLGSSYEQY | TRBJ2-7 | TRBV4-1 | -
ASSFDPEANEKLF | TRBJ1-4 | TRBV28 | -
ASSLLLDRKDGYT | TRBJ1-2 | TRBV4-2 | few
ASSLEPEANYGYT | TRBJ1-2 | TRBV5-6 | -
ASSSPSAGQRVNEQY | TRBJ2-7 | TRBV28 | -
SVVGGFSYEQY | TRBJ2-7 | TRBV29-1 | -
ASSQGGGNQPQH | TRBJ1-5 | TRBV5-6 | -
ASRLAGPGYEQY | TRBJ2-7 | TRBV27 | -